This T cell receptor beta chain emerged from a study of CD8 T cells in ankylosing spondylitis. Findings and caveats of the study: Existing reports had already noted some motif variants in reactive arthritis synovial fluid and blood.

This clonotype was recorded a few times. Its antigen remains unknown. Generation of TCR beta libraries employed quantitative 5'-RACE incorporating molecular barcodes. TCRdb re-called the 5' RACE reads through MiXCR, storing one row per CDR3 protein. The table records about 250,000 distinct CDR3 sequences, 24% of them present only once. The germline V and J ends were trimmed by 6 bases and 0 bases, with 7 bases remaining between them. This CDR3 contains 13 residues. The sample consisted of blood, either unsorted or a sorted T cell fraction (not recorded which). The V gene is TRBV12-3 or TRBV12-4, the J gene TRBJ2-3; no clear D gene. This receptor was obtained from a male donor with ankylosing spondylitis or in good health (not recorded which). As DNA, the CDR3 is TGTGCCAGCAGGCCCTCTAGCACAGATACGCAGTATTTT. It translates to CASRPSSTDTQYF.